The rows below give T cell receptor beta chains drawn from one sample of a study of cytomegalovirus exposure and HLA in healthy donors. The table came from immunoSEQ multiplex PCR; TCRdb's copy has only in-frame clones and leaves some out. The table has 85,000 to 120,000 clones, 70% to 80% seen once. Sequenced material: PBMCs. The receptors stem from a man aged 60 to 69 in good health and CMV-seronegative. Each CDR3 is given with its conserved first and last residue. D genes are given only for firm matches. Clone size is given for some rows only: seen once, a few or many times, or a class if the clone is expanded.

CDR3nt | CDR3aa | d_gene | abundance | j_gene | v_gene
TGTGCCAGCAGCTCTTCCAACAGGGTTCACAATGAGCAGTTCTTC | CASSSSNRVHNEQFF | . | . | TRBJ2-1 | TRBV7-3
TGTGCCAGCAGCTTCGGCGGGGGGGCGTATGAGACCCAGTACTTC | CASSFGGGAYETQYF | TRBD2 | . | TRBJ2-5 | TRBV5-5
TGCGCCAGCAAGGAGCTAGCGGGGGTGGATACGCAGTATTTT | CASKELAGVDTQYF | TRBD2 | . | TRBJ2-3 | TRBV5-1
TGTGCCAGCAGCCAAGAGACGGGAAGGTCAGATACGCAGTATTTT | CASSQETGRSDTQYF | . | once | TRBJ2-3 | TRBV4-2
TGTGCCTGGAGTGTAACTAGCGGGGCCCTCTTC | CAWSVTSGALF | TRBD2 | . | TRBJ2-1 | TRBV30
TGTGCCAGCAGCCCTTCGGACAGCTTGTCACAAGCCCTCCACTTT | CASSPSDSLSQALHF | . | . | TRBJ1-6 | TRBV9
TGTGCCAGCAAAGCCGAAGAGACCCAGTACTTC | CASKAEETQYF | . | . | TRBJ2-5 | TRBV2
TGTGCCAGCAGCCCTCCCCTGAGGTGGGGCGATTTCGGGCAGTACTTC | CASSPPLRWGDFGQYF | . | . | TRBJ2-7 | TRBV7-9
TGTGCCAGCAGCTTGAAGCGGGGGAAGAACTATGGCTACACCTTC | CASSLKRGKNYGYTF | . | . | TRBJ1-2 | TRBV5-6
TGTGCCTGGAGTGAATCCGGGACAGGTAATTCACCCCTCCACTTT | CAWSESGTGNSPLHF | TRBD1 | . | TRBJ1-6 | TRBV30
TGTGCCACCAGCCCGCGGCTCGATAACACTGAAGCTTTCTTT | CATSPRLDNTEAFF | . | once | TRBJ1-1 | TRBV15
TGCGCCAGCAGCTTGCAGGACAGGGGGATTGATGAAGCTTTCTTT | CASSLQDRGIDEAFF | TRBD1 | . | TRBJ1-1 | TRBV5-1
TGTGCCAGTGTTCCGACTAGGGTAGAGACCCAGTACTTC | CASVPTRVETQYF | . | . | TRBJ2-5 | TRBV2
TGTGCCAGCAGCGTAAACGGACAGCTTAGCACAGATACGCAGTATTTT | CASSVNGQLSTDTQYF | . | once | TRBJ2-3 | TRBV7-8
TGTGCCAGCAGTGAAGAGAGGGTTCAGCCCCAGCATTTT | CASSEERVQPQHF | . | . | TRBJ1-5 | TRBV2
TGTGCCAGCAGCCTGGGACAGGGCCAAGAGACCCAGTACTTC | CASSLGQGQETQYF | TRBD1 | . | TRBJ2-5 | TRBV5-4
TGTGCCAGCAGTGCGGTCAGGGAGGTTGAAGCTTTCTTT | CASSAVREVEAFF | . | . | TRBJ1-1 | TRBV2
TGTGCCAGCAGCTTGGGACACGTAGAAGAGACCCAGTACTTC | CASSLGHVEETQYF | . | . | TRBJ2-5 | TRBV11-2
TGTGCCAGTAGTCGACAGTTTCGGGACTACTATGGCTACACCTTC | CASSRQFRDYYGYTF | . | . | TRBJ1-2 | TRBV19
TGTGCCAGCAGTGAAGCGATATGGACAGGGATCTATGGCTACACCTTC | CASSEAIWTGIYGYTF | TRBD1 | . | TRBJ1-2 | TRBV6-1
TGCAGCGTTGGGGGCAGTTCTAATCCTGAAGCTTTCTTT | CSVGGSSNPEAFF | . | . | TRBJ1-1 | TRBV29-1
TGCGCCAGCAGCTTATGGGGGCCGGACTCTGGAAACACCATATATTTT | CASSLWGPDSGNTIYF | . | . | TRBJ1-3 | TRBV5-1
TGTGCCAGCAGCCCCACCCCAGGGGTCTATGGCTACACCTTC | CASSPTPGVYGYTF | . | . | TRBJ1-2 | TRBV7-2
TGTGCCAGCAGTTTGCCGATAGGGGGGGGTTATGGCTACACCTTC | CASSLPIGGGYGYTF | . | . | TRBJ1-2 | TRBV28
TGCGCCAGCAGCCAAGGTAGGCAGGACACTGAAGCTTTCTTT | CASSQGRQDTEAFF | . | . | TRBJ1-1 | TRBV4-3